This T cell receptor (beta chain) was documented in a study of lymphopenia after photon versus proton radiotherapy. The germline V gene encodes CDR1 SGHVS and CDR2 FQNEAQ. The junction had 4 bases not matched to a gene; V was cut back by 0 bases and J by 9 bases. This CDR3 has 14 residues. Turning to this clone: Its cognate antigen is unknown.

Libraries were prepared by immunoSEQ multiplex PCR; TCRdb keeps only in-frame clonotypes and omits some of them. The data contain tens of thousands of clones, around 83% of them singletons. Study results and limitations: Larger post-nadir TCR diversity loss correlated inversely with survival in deceased patients. Oligoclonal CD8+ Temra expansion after nadir drove photon patients' diversity drop. Relative stability marked proton patients; photon patients lost diversity and naive cells.

The source material was peripheral blood, sampled from a patient treated with proton-based radiotherapy. The genes are TRBV7-8 and TRBJ2-1; 8 bases are a match to TRBD2. The sequence derives from a man aged 60 to 75 with pancreatic cancer. The CDR3 loop is CASSLAAAGGEQFF. For the CDR3, the DNA is TGTGCCAGCAGCTTAGCGGCGGCGGGGGGTGAGCAGTTCTTC.